This entry lists 26 T cell receptor beta chains sequenced from one sample in a study of T cell responses to AZD1222 COVID-19 vaccine. Profiled with immunoSEQ multiplex PCR; TCRdb holds only in-frame clones, not every one. In the table there are around 99,000 clones, about 88% of which are singletons. Here the sequenced sample was peripheral blood, taken on day 0 of AZD1222 vaccination. All receptors come from an adult in good health.

The gene calls are TRBV4-1 and TRBJ2-7; 12 nucleotides line up with TRBD2. The CDR3 length is 15 residues. Germline values: CDR1 MGHRA, CDR2 YSYEKL. Trimming took 3 bases from V and 1 from J; bases not matched to a gene: 1. The CDR3 DNA reads as TGCGCCAGCAGCCAGCTAGCGGGGGGGTCCTACGAGCAGTACGTC. This encodes CASSQLAGGSYEQYV.

This clone has a handful of counts. The chain links TRBV5-8 to TRBJ1-1, with D hard to call. The CDR3 is made up of 14 amino acids. V was shortened by 5 bases and J by 6 bases, with 17 bases between the two germline ends. Per the germline V gene, CDR1 is SGHTS and CDR2 is YDEGEE. The CDR3 sequence is CASRQGRTRAEAFF. In nucleotides, the CDR3 is TGTGCCAGCAGACAAGGGCGTACACGCGCTGAAGCTTTCTTT. The full variable domain, its missing parts supplied by reference TRBV5-8 and TRBJ1-1, is EAGVTQSPTHLIKTRGQQATLRCSPISGHTSVYWYQQALGLGLQFLLWYDEGEERNRGNFPPRFSGRQFPNYSSELNVNALELEDSALYLCASRQGRTRAEAFFGQGTRLTVV.

This chain joins TRBV19 and TRBJ1-6, with TRBD1 identical over 12 bases. Germline lookup yields CDR1 LNHDA and CDR2 SQIVND (reference sequence). CDR3 length equals 16 residues. V dropped 5 bases and J dropped 8; count of bases not matched to a gene: 7. CDR3 residues: CASSEPGQGAYSPLHF. CDR3 nucleotide sequence: TGTGCCAGTAGTGAGCCGGGACAGGGGGCATATTCACCCCTCCACTTT. Complete variable domain (other parts from reference TRBV19 and TRBJ1-6): DGGITQSPKYLFRKEGQNVTLSCEQNLNHDAMYWYRQDPGQGLRLIYYSQIVNDFQKGDIAEGYSVSREKKESFPLTVTSAQKNPTAFYLCASSEPGQGAYSPLHFGNGTRLTVT.

The genes are TRBV6-2 or TRBV6-3 and TRBJ1-2; 9 bases map to TRBD1. This CDR3 comprises 14 residues. V gave up 5 bases and J gave up 4 bases; unmatched junction bases: 5. Germline V CDR1 and CDR2: MNHEY, SVGEGT. CDR3 protein: CASSRGQGFYGYTF. In DNA form, the CDR3 reads TGTGCCAGCAGTCGTGGACAGGGGTTCTATGGCTACACCTTC.

The chain uses TRBV7-6 and TRBJ1-2; a possible D gene is TRBD1 (5 bases). The germline CDR1 and CDR2 sequences are SGHVS and FNYEAQ. This CDR3 comprises 12 residues. Deletions cut 4 bases from V and 8 bases from J, with 11 bases between. The CDR3 coding sequence is TGTGCCAGCAGCTCAGGGTCGCTCGGCTACACCTTC. As protein: CASSSGSLGYTF.

This chain uses TRBV24-1 with TRBJ1-2; 8 positions agree with TRBD1. The CDR3 extends over 15 amino acids. Germline lookup yields CDR1 KGHDR and CDR2 SFDVKD. With V trimmed by 3 bases and J by 2 bases, 4 bases remained unmatched. The chain's CDR3 is CATSDPQGGNYGYTF. As DNA, the CDR3 is TGTGCCACCAGTGATCCACAGGGGGGGAACTATGGCTACACCTTC.

V is TRBV19 and J is TRBJ1-2, with 10 bases aligning to TRBD1. The germline V gene has CDR1 LNHDA and CDR2 SQIVND (reference sequence). The CDR3 runs 13 residues. J was trimmed by 6 bases and V by 5 bases; bases with no gene match: 3. In DNA, the CDR3 is TGTGCCAGTAGTGGGACAGGGGACCATGGCTACACCTTC. It specifies CASSGTGDHGYTF. Full variable domain (rest looked up from reference TRBV19 and TRBJ1-2): DGGITQSPKYLFRKEGQNVTLSCEQNLNHDAMYWYRQDPGQGLRLIYYSQIVNDFQKGDIAEGYSVSREKKESFPLTVTSAQKNPTAFYLCASSGTGDHGYTFGSGTRLTVV.

The chain couples TRBV5-6 to TRBJ1-4; no clear D gene. In germline, CDR1 is SGHDT, CDR2 YYEEEE. The V end was cut by 6 bases, the J end by 4 bases, with 13 bases between. CDR3 length: 14 residues. The CDR3 loop is CASNRPGLNEKLFF. CDR3 DNA sequence: TGTGCCAGCAATCGGCCCGGCCTTAATGAAAAACTGTTTTTT.

The chain employs TRBV5-1 and TRBJ2-2; TRBD1 is a possible D gene (6 bases). Germline CDR1 SGHRS, CDR2 YFSETQ. V was clipped by 0 bases and J by 0 bases, with 12 bases between them. CDR3 length equals 17 residues. CDR3 in DNA: TGCGCCAGCAGCTTGGTCGGGTCAGGGGCGAACACCGGGGAGCTGTTTTTT. Its translation is CASSLVGSGANTGELFF.

The table lists this clone with a count of one. This chain links TRBV5-1 with TRBJ1-2; D is possibly TRBD1 (5 bases). CDR1 and CDR2 from the germline V gene are SGHRS and YFSETQ. V gave up 4 bases and J gave up 5 bases, with 12 bases separating them. The CDR3 is 13 amino acids. DNA of the CDR3: TGCGCCAGCAGCCCCTCCGGGGGATATGGCTACACCTTC. Translation: CASSPSGGYGYTF.

The chain couples TRBV19 to TRBJ2-1; 7 bases are shared with TRBD1. With 1 base clipped from V and 7 bases from J, the junction kept 1 base outside the gene matches. This CDR3 is 13 amino acids long. Germline lookup yields CDR1 LNHDA and CDR2 SQIVND (reference sequence). The CDR3 DNA is TGTGCCAGTAGTATAGCGACAGGGAATGAGCAGTTCTTC. It yields the protein CASSIATGNEQFF.

The V and J genes are TRBV10-3 and TRBJ1-1; 9 bases are shared with TRBD1. From germline, CDR1 is ENHRY and CDR2 SYGVKD. Trimming cost V 6 bases and J 3 bases; bases outside gene matches: 2. The CDR3 covers 13 residues. The CDR3 is CAIRRTGDTEAFF. The CDR3 nucleotides are TGTGCCATCAGGAGGACAGGGGACACTGAAGCTTTCTTT.

Only one count was recorded for this clone. This chain uses TRBV7-2 with TRBJ1-6; D remains unclear. The CDR3 runs 13 residues. Germline V CDR1 and CDR2: SGHTA, FQGNSA. The V end was cut by 4 bases, the J end by 6 bases, with 7 bases between. This CDR3 reads CASSSPTNSPLHF. The CDR3 DNA sequence: TGTGCCAGCAGCTCGCCGACTAATTCACCCCTCCACTTT.

The genes are TRBV7-9 and TRBJ1-1; tentative D call: TRBD1 (6 bases). The V gene's germline CDR1 is SEHNR and CDR2 FQNEAQ (reference sequence). CDR3 size: 15 residues. Trimming cost V 4 bases and J 6 bases, with 18 bases left between them. The DNA for the CDR3 is TGTGCCAGCAGCTGGGGTGGGGGGCGCTTCCCTGAAGCTTTCTTT. Amino acid sequence: CASSWGGGRFPEAFF.

The chain couples TRBV13 to TRBJ2-4, with TRBD2 matching over 8 bases. Germline V lookup: CDR1 PRHDT, CDR2 FYEKMQ (reference sequence). There are 13 residues in the CDR3. V gave up 5 bases and J gave up 7 bases; unmatched junction bases: 4. In DNA, the CDR3 is TGTGCCAGCAGCCCTCCGGGAGGGAACATTCAGTACTTC. It codes for CASSPPGGNIQYF.

The count of this clone is one. This chain links TRBV5-1 with TRBJ2-1; TRBD2 is a possible D gene (5 bases). V was shortened by 0 bases and J by 7 bases, with 14 bases between the two germline ends. CDR1 is SGHRS and CDR2 is YFSETQ in the germline V gene. CDR3 length equals 15 residues. The CDR3 region is CASSLALGSMNEQFF. Here the CDR3 DNA reads TGCGCCAGCAGCTTGGCGCTTGGGAGTATGAATGAGCAGTTCTTC.

The chain combines TRBV7-8 with TRBJ1-2; no clear D. The CDR3 runs to 12 residues. V lost 5 bases and J lost 4, with 8 bases in between. Germline values: CDR1 SGHVS, CDR2 FQNEAQ. The CDR3: CASSPGLYGYTF. The CDR3 DNA sequence: TGTGCCAGCAGCCCCGGGCTCTATGGCTACACCTTC.

The chain has TRBV29-1 and TRBJ2-6; no clear D gene. Germline V gene lookup returns CDR1 SQVTM and CDR2 ANQGSEA. Trimming removed 5 bases at V and 0 bases at J, with 14 bases between. CDR3 size: 16 residues. The CDR3 DNA reads TGCAGCGTTTTTGATTTAGGGCCCTCTGGGGCCAACGTCCTGACTTTC. Encoded protein: CSVFDLGPSGANVLTF.

This chain uses TRBV7-3 with TRBJ2-1; 10 positions match TRBD2. The V gene's germline CDR1 is SGHTA and CDR2 FQGTGA. This CDR3 is built from 18 residues. V was clipped by 2 bases and J by 5 bases; unmatched bases: 12. The chain's CDR3 is CASSLGPERGGRDNEQFF. The CDR3 nucleotides are TGTGCCAGCAGCTTAGGTCCAGAGCGGGGGGGCCGAGACAATGAGCAGTTCTTC.

The chain employs TRBV18 and TRBJ2-1; TRBD2 matches 14 bases. The length of the CDR3 is 15 residues. Germline values: CDR1 KGHSH, CDR2 LQKENI. The junction had 5 bases not matched to a gene; V was cut back by 5 bases and J by 8 bases. Here the CDR3 DNA reads TGTGCCAGCTCAAAGACTAGCGGGAGGGCCGATGAGCAGTTCTTC. Its protein is CASSKTSGRADEQFF.

The V gene is TRBV9, the J gene TRBJ1-3; the match to TRBD1 covers 7 bases. The CDR3 is 14 residues long. Trimming removed 4 bases from V and 8 bases from J; junction bases left unmatched: 9. CDR1 is SGDLS and CDR2 is YYNGEE in the germline V gene. Here the CDR3 reads CASSPGGQADTIYF. The CDR3 coding sequence is TGTGCCAGCAGCCCAGGGGGTCAGGCAGACACCATATATTTT.

The chain is built from TRBV6-5 and TRBJ2-7; D unclear. The germline CDR1 and CDR2 sequences are MNHEY and SVGAGI. CDR3 length equals 14 residues. With 3 bases removed from V and 3 bases from J, the gap between germline ends came to 12 bases. Here the CDR3 DNA reads TGTGCCAGCAGTTATCAACTGGGTCACTACGAGCAGTACTTC. This encodes CASSYQLGHYEQYF.

The chain is built from TRBV20-1 and TRBJ1-4, with 7 bases that match TRBD1. Germline V gives CDR1 DFQATT, CDR2 SNEGSKA (reference sequence). Germline trimming cut 3 bases from V and 3 bases from J; bases unmatched to any gene: 7. This CDR3 is 15 amino acids long. The CDR3: CSASARGAANEKLFF. For the CDR3, the DNA is TGCAGTGCTAGTGCCAGGGGGGCAGCTAATGAAAAACTGTTTTTT.

The sample holds a few counts of this clone. V gene TRBV16 combines with J gene TRBJ1-1; 7 positions agree with TRBD1. CDR1 KGHSY and CDR2 FQNENV come from the germline V gene. Trimming removed 2 bases from V and 3 bases from J; junction bases left unmatched: 3. The CDR3 has 14 amino acids. Here the CDR3 reads CASSQLQGYTEAFF. CDR3 coding DNA: TGTGCCAGCAGCCAACTACAGGGGTACACTGAAGCTTTCTTT.

The chain recombines TRBV19 with TRBJ1-5, with a tentative D call TRBD1 (6 bases). Looked up from germline, CDR1 is LNHDA and CDR2 is SQIVND (reference sequence). Trimming left V 0 bases short and J 4 bases short, with 10 bases between. The CDR3 covers 15 residues. CDR3 residues: CASSIDTGRNQPQHF. The CDR3 nucleotides read TGTGCCAGTAGTATAGATACAGGGAGGAATCAGCCCCAGCATTTT.

The genes are TRBV14 and TRBJ1-2; D is possibly TRBD1 (5 bases). Per germline, CDR1 SGHDN and CDR2 FVKESK. The ends were cut back, 4 bases at V and 4 bases at J, with 16 bases in the middle. The CDR3 has 15 residues. This CDR3 is CASSPPGRLLYGYTF. DNA for the CDR3: TGTGCCAGCAGCCCCCCGGGACGCCTCCTCTATGGCTACACCTTC.